This TCR beta chain was found in a study of shared clonotypes between healthy human individuals. Donation came from healthy HIV-negative adults that had no recent acute infections or vaccinations. Generated by immunoSEQ multiplex PCR, the TCRdb table keeps only in-frame clones and is missing some. Altogether 2 million to 2.5 million clones are present, 90% to 95% being singletons, with the ten largest covering around 0.4%. Germline assignment: CDR1 MRHNA and CDR2 SNTAGT. The V end was cut by 0 bases, the J end by 4 bases, with 7 bases between. This CDR3 has 14 residues. The chain employs TRBV6-4 and TRBJ2-1, with TRBD2 as a possible D gene (5 bases). Input material: naive CD4+ T cells from PBMCs. The subset is: CD45RA+ positively selected. This receptor was identified in a young man in good health. Some clones in this sample may be carry-over from other donors' samples. CDR3 DNA: TGTGCCAGCAGTGACTCCGGGGATTACAATGAGCAGTTCTTC. Translated, it gives CASSDSGDYNEQFF.